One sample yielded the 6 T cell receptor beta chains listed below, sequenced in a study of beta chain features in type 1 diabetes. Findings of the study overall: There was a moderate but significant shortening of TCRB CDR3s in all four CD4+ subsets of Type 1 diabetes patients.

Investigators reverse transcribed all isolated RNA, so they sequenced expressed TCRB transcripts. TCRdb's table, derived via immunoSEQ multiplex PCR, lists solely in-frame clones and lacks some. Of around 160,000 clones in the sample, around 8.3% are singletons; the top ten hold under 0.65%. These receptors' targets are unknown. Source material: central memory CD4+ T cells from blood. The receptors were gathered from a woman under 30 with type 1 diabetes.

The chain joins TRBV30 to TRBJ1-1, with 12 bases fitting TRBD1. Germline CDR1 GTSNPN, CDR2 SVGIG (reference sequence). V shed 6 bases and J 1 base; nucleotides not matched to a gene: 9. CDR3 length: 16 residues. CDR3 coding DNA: TGTGCCTGCAGAAACCGGGACAGGGGGCAGAACACTGAAGCTTTCTTT. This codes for CACRNRDRGQNTEAFF.

The CDR3 DNA reads TGTGCCAGCAGCTCCGGGGGGCTTTATGGCTACACCTTC. Protein product: CASSSGGLYGYTF. This chain connects TRBV11-2 to TRBJ1-2; D might be TRBD1 (6 bases). With 4 bases removed from V and 5 bases from J, the gap between germline ends came to 11 bases. Germline V CDR1 and CDR2: SGHAT, FQNNGV. The CDR3 is 13 amino acids.

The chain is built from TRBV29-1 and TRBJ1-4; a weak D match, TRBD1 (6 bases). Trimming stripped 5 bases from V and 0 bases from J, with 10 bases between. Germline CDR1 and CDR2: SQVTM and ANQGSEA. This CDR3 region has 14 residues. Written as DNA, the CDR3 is TGCAGCGTTAAGGGGGGGCCAACTAATGAAAAACTGTTTTTT. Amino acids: CSVKGGPTNEKLFF.

The CDR3 is CASSLQGETQYF. The CDR3 region has the DNA TGTGCCAGCAGCCTTCAGGGGGAGACCCAGTACTTC. This rearrangement joins TRBV6-5 to TRBJ2-5, with D possibly matching TRBD1 (6 bases). Trimming removed 6 bases from V and 5 bases from J, with 10 bases in between. This CDR3 region has 12 residues. CDR1 and CDR2 (germline): MNHEY, SVGAGI.

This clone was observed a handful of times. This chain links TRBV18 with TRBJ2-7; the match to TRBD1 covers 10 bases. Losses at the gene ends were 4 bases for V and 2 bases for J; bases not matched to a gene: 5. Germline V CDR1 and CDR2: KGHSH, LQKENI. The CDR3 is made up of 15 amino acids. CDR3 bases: TGTGCCAGCTCACGACCGGGACAGGGGACCTACGAGCAGTACTTC. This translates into CASSRPGQGTYEQYF.

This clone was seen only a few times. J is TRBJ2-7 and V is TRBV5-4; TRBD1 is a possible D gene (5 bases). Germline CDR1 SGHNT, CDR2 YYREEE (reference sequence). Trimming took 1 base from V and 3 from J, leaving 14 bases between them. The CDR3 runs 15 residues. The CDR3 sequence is CASSLQHRSLYEQYF. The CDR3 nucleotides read TGTGCCAGCAGCTTGCAGCACAGGAGCCTCTACGAGCAGTACTTC. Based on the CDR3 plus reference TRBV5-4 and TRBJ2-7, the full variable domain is ETGVTQSPTHLIKTRGQQVTLRCSSQSGHNTVSWYQQALGQGPQFIFQYYREEENGRGNFPPRFSGLQFPNYSSELNVNALELDDSALYLCASSLQHRSLYEQYFGPGTRLTVT.